This T cell receptor (beta chain) was recovered during a study of shared clonotypes between healthy human individuals. Findings and caveats of the study: Clonotypes shared by all four sorted-subset donors had higher generation probabilities than non-shared clonotypes.

Points on this clone: The antigen is unknown.

Genomic DNA belonging to each subset was distributed in equal measure over several immunoSEQ plates. TCRdb keeps only in-frame clones here, not all; method: immunoSEQ multiplex PCR. Seen here are about 1 million clones, around 76% observed once, and the top ten hold around 1.5%. Free of recent acute infections or vaccinations, the donors were healthy HIV-negative adults. The TCR was taken from a man aged 18 to 35 in good health. The specimen was memory CD4+ T cells sorted from blood. The subset here: CD45RA-negative fraction.

Here the CDR3 DNA reads TGCGCCAGCGCACCGACAGTCAATCAGCCCCAGCATTTT. Translated: CASAPTVNQPQHF. This sequence joins TRBV10-2 and TRBJ1-5; perhaps TRBD1 as D (5 bases). V was cut by 8 bases and J by 3 bases, with 11 bases left in between. This CDR3 has 13 amino acids. Germline V gives CDR1 WSHSY, CDR2 SAAADI.